A single T cell receptor (beta chain) is shown here with its context. No antigen is known for it. One base away there is no much larger clone; base qualities are not given. This entry comes from a study of cytomegalovirus exposure and HLA in healthy donors (dated by TCRdb to about 2017). In terms of the full investigation: An earlier analysis of some 600 of the donors reported under 300 Gb of sequence data and 95 million to 120 million unique TCR beta sequences obtained from around 180 million T cells. Roughly 300 gigabases of sequencing data and tens of millions of unique TCR sequences were included in an early release covering roughly 600 HLA-typed donors. The genetic ancestry cluster associated with self-reported Caucasian donors included 81% of the roughly 400 genotyped donors. The study was designed to test whether signatures of past pathogen exposure could be identified by cataloging public T cell receptors. The study profiled the T cell repertoires of 500 to 800 subjects by immunosequencing and related them to cytomegalovirus serostatus. Along with the roughly 670-subject first cohort, a separate validation cohort of over a hundred different subjects was used. To predict cytomegalovirus infection status, the study brought together high-throughput TCR immunosequencing, statistical association of individual TCRs with disease status, and machine learning. A later analysis re-examined previously published TCR beta repertoires from about 700 donors and added high-resolution HLA genotyping to investigate patterns of TCR occurrence. In the later analysis, no new phenotypic data were used to find candidate immune exposures; instead, reliance was placed on TCR beta sequences and their occurrence across donors. An earlier analysis of about 620 of the donors applied high-throughput TCR beta sequencing to assess whether each TCR beta V gene segment acted as functional or pseudogenic. Alongside the repertoire data, information on donor age, sex, ethnicity and CMV serostatus was compiled. Genome-wide SNP genotypes for about 55% of the 666 donors were used in a later genetic analysis, which treated that subset as a discovery cohort. Every discovery cohort repertoire had been produced on one sequencing platform. HLA typing included class I and class II loci at four-digit resolution. The number of donors typed differed by locus, with about 629-630 for A, B, C, DRB1 and DQB1, over 500 for DQA1, over 600 for DPA1, and around 430 for DPB1. Roughly 5 DR-DQ haplotypes were handled as single units for association and clustering, since linkage in the cohort was strong. Among roughly 400 genotyped donors of the cohort, an average of about 220,000 unique TCR beta nucleotide sequences was sequenced per donor, of which about 18% were non-productive.

Findings and caveats that apply to the study as a whole: Immune exposure information for the cohort was limited to CMV serostatus. A cluster of highly shared sequence variants was judged likely to represent a technical artifact of the sequencing pipeline. A later analysis reported that several top co-occurrence clusters appeared linked to parvovirus B19, influenza, CMV and Epstein-Barr virus. This cohort had only TCR beta chains sequenced, and the lack of alpha or paired-chain data limited which features could be detected. In both the original and validation cohorts, the classifier was reported to diagnose cytomegalovirus status with high specificity and sensitivity. When HLA alleles, especially DR and DQ, strongly co-occurred, TCR associations were difficult to assign to individual alleles. The earlier analysis of approximately 560 of the donors excluded around 17 rarely observed V segments, including chromosome 9 orphons, because counts were too low. HLA typing was unavailable for some donors at each locus, so association tests used only the typed subset. A few of the identified cytomegalovirus-associated TCR beta chains were confirmed in vitro to be specific for cytomegalovirus antigens. A later analysis found that TCR association rates varied across HLA loci, with DRB1 alleles showing the most associated TCRs and HLA-C alleles the fewest. Across donors, most TCR sequences were observed very rarely, whereas some public TCRs were present in many individuals. Presence/absence analyses assumed roughly uniform sequencing depth across donors, an assumption that may not hold. The 87-base-pair reads could not distinguish some IMGT-functional V segments, including TRBV6-2 and TRBV6-3, so those segments were excluded. According to a later genetic analysis, donors in an Asian-associated ancestry cluster had fewer N-insertions in productive TCRs than the approximately 610-donor mean. Most CMV-associated TCR beta chains appeared to be HLA-restricted in a later analysis, and the HLA associations seemed to be driven largely by CMV exposure. Compared with equally common non-associated chains, HLA-associated TCR beta chains in a later analysis were more clonally expanded and had lower generation probabilities. V-gene and J-gene trimming of TCR beta chains was associated with a missense DCLRE1C variant in a later genetic analysis, and the association was replicated in an independent cohort. A further reported finding was that TCR beta sequences accurately predicted the HLA-A and HLA-B alleles for most subjects in the first cohort. The study gave a list of around 170 TCR beta chains associated with cytomegalovirus. Specific HLA alleles were associated with roughly 16,000 TCR beta sequences at a false discovery rate of 0.05 in a later analysis. An earlier analysis of some 590 of the donors showed that most TCR beta V segments appeared in productive rearrangements either about 87% or about 30% of the time, which broadly matched IMGT annotations. According to the authors, the approach could potentially be generalized to other disease states and immunological phenotypes. Correlated functional status among segregating V segments might be attributable to linkage disequilibrium, but an unknown experimental factor could not be ruled out.

The cohort comprised some 730 healthy bone marrow donors. At the time of sampling, every cohort member was nominally healthy, though immune exposures that went unrecorded were likely present. The donor tested CMV seronegative and was one of the 352 seronegative cohort members. A peripheral blood sample was collected from each donor, and TCR beta sequencing was performed on peripheral blood mononuclear cells. Genomic DNA was extracted from the blood cell samples with the Qiagen DNeasy Blood Extraction Kit. Library preparation was by the immunoSEQ multiplex PCR assay. A mixture of 60 forward primers for TCR Vbeta segments and 13 reverse primers for TCR Jbeta segments was used in the multiplex PCR. A multiplex PCR assay on genomic DNA amplified the CDR3 region of rearranged TCR beta genes. The Illumina HiSeq System was used to sequence the amplified TCR beta libraries as 87-base-pair reads. The authors' analysis ran thus. In a later analysis, roughly 80 million unique TCR beta chains were counted across the roughly 670 repertoires, and approximately 9.9 million of these chains were shared by at least two donors. Raw reads were error-corrected and collapsed into unique sequences with a nearest-neighbor algorithm that merged closely related sequences to remove PCR and sequencing errors. To assign V, D and J gene segments, CDR3 sequences were aligned to IMGT reference sequences. For a sequence to be retained, a match of at least six nucleotides was required to both a V gene segment and a J gene segment. Rearrangements were called productive when the CDR3 lacked stop codons and stayed in frame with V and J; all others were non-productive. CDR3 was defined according to IMGT convention as the region running from the second conserved V-encoded cysteine to the conserved J-encoded phenylalanine. The earlier analysis of fewer than 750 of the donors excluded sequences that lacked an unambiguous match to a single V gene segment. An earlier analysis of a few hundred of the donors classified V segments as functional when productive rearrangements were above 56.7% and as segregating when the standard deviation between donors was above 5%. A statistical classification framework was built for diagnosing cytomegalovirus status from the catalog of TCR beta chain sequences. V and J gene assignment, in a later analysis, came from comparing TCR nucleotide sequences with IMGT/GENE-DB human TR gene sequences. The TCRdist pipeline was used in a later analysis to assign CDR3 sequences and most-parsimonious VDJ recombination scenarios. In a later analysis, each TCR beta chain was defined by its CDR3 amino acid sequence together with its V-gene family, and reads lacking a unique V-gene family were excluded. As a way to deal with suspected cross-contamination and a sequencing artifact, a later analysis dropped roughly 620 nucleotide sequences that were highly shared and had low generation probability. In a later analysis, a clonal expansion index for each public chain was calculated from normalized within-repertoire ranks of inferred template counts. In a later analysis, generation probabilities were computed with a VDJ recombination model fitted to out-of-frame rearrangements, and the resulting probabilities were checked against IGoR. In a later analysis, hypergeometric tests were used to score TCR-TCR, TCR-HLA and TCR-CMV co-occurrence, with a repertoire-size bias correction applied to TCR pairs. To estimate false discovery rates, a later analysis permuted the HLA or CMV assignments 20 times. In a later analysis, co-occurring TCRs were grouped with DBSCAN, and TCRdist sequence similarity was added when clustering was performed within HLA-allele-positive subsets. Co-occurrence clustering excluded repertoires with fewer than 30,000 or more than 120,000 public chains, plus five with anomalous nucleotide sharing. TCRdb mirrors the immuneACCESS table, restricted to in-frame sequences. Some clones are absent from its copies; in checked studies, under half trace to an unresolved V gene, and the reason for the others is unknown. The V and J calls and clone size were taken over from that table, and D and trimming were inferred from the DNA. The sample table records about 170,000 clones; roughly 85% of these occur just once. The top ten constitute 1% of the sample.

V trim: 4 bases; J trim: 1 base; unmatched bases: 7. As encoded in the germline V gene, CDR1 is LGHNA while CDR2 is YNFKEQ. Inclusive of the bounding cysteine and phenylalanine, the CDR3 is 17 residues long. This entry keeps only the CDR3 DNA: 51 bases, framed from base 1. What was sequenced was PBMCs. The sequence was collected from a boy between 2 and 10 years old in good health and CMV-seronegative. Rearrangement joined TRBV4-2 to TRBJ1-3; 10 middle bases align to TRBD1. The encoded CDR3 is CASSRTRDRGSGNTIYF. The nucleotide sequence reads TGTGCCAGCAGCCGTACCCGGGACAGGGGTTCTGGAAACACCATATATTTT.